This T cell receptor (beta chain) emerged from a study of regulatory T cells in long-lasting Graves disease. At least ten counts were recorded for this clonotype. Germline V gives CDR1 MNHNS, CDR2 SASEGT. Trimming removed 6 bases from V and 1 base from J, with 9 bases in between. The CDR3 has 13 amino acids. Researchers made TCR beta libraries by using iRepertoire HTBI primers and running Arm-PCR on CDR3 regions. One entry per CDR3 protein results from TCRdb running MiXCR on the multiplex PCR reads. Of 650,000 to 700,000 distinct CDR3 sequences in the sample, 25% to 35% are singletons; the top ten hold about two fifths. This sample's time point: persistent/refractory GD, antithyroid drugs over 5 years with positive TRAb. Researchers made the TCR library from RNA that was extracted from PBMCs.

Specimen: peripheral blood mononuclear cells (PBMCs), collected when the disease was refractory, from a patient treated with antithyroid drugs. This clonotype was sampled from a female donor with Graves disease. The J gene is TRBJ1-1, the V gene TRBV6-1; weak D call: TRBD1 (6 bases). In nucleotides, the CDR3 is TGTGCCAGCAGGTACAGGGAGAACACTGAAGCTTTCTTT. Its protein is CASRYRENTEAFF.